One TCR beta chain is described in this entry. Roughly 2 micrograms of genomic DNA came from cryopreserved PBMCs for TCR beta libraries. Germline CDR1 is SGHTA and CDR2 is FQGTGA. CDR3 size: 14 residues. V was clipped by 1 base and J by 1 base, with 7 bases between them. This table comes from immunoSEQ multiplex PCR, and its TCRdb copy is limited to in-frame clones, with some not included. Among fewer than 150,000 clones listed, around four fifths were seen once. The sample comes from a study of cytotoxic CD8 clonotypes in ibrutinib-treated CLL. The chain uses TRBV7-3 and TRBJ1-1; no definite D call. This sample comprised PBMCs, obtained after 24 months of ibrutinib treatment. This TCR was recovered from a human donor with chronic lymphocytic leukemia. The CDR3 spells CASSLIGGNTEAFF. For the CDR3, the DNA is TGTGCCAGCAGCTTAATCGGTGGGAACACTGAAGCTTTCTTT.